The 30 T cell receptor beta chains presented below share a single source sample, sequenced in a study of blood T cell repertoires in COVID-19 (dated by TCRdb to about 2020). The library came from the immunoSEQ multiplex PCR assay. TCRdb provides this immuneACCESS table in a form limited to in-frame rearrangements. Some clones are lacking; in checked studies, under half of them reflect an unresolved V gene, and why the rest are absent is not known. The sample table records over 300,000 clones; more than 75% of these occur just once. The ten largest account for more than 9% of the sample. Material for sequencing was PBMCs or T cells enriched from blood (not recorded which). These TCRs come from a young woman who had recovered from COVID-19.

This clone was seen a single time. The rearrangement links TRBV10-3 to TRBJ2-1, with 7 bases that match TRBD2. Trimming at V came to 4 bases and at J to 0 bases, leaving 0 bases not matched to a gene. The germline CDR1 and CDR2 sequences are ENHRY and SYGVKD. This CDR3 comprises 14 residues. The CDR3 DNA reads TGTGCCATCAGTGGGGGGGGCTCCTACAATGAGCAGTTCTTC. Its protein product is CAISGGGSYNEQFF.

CDR3 nucleotide sequence: TGTGCCAGCTCACCATTGGGACAGGGGACTTCACCCCTCCACTTT. The encoded protein is CASSPLGQGTSPLHF. This chain connects TRBV18 to TRBJ1-6; 10 bases map to TRBD1. The CDR3 sequence is 15 residues long. Germline V gene lookup returns CDR1 KGHSH and CDR2 LQKENI. V lost 2 bases and J lost 9; bases outside the gene matches: 4.

The rearrangement joins TRBV29-1 to TRBJ1-1, with a weak D call TRBD1 (6 bases). V was clipped by 7 bases and J by 0 bases, with 12 bases between them. This CDR3 is 13 amino acids long. CDR1 is SQVTM and CDR2 is ANQGSEA in the germline V gene. DNA for the CDR3: TGCAGCGCCGGGACACAAATGAACACTGAAGCTTTCTTT. Translated, it gives CSAGTQMNTEAFF.

The chain links TRBV6-4 to TRBJ2-3; tentatively, D is TRBD1 (6 bases). This CDR3 is built from 15 residues. The germline gives CDR1 MRHNA, CDR2 SNTAGT. V lost 5 bases and J lost 0, with 12 bases in between. For the CDR3, the DNA is TGTGCCAGCAGTACAGGGTCTCTTAGCACAGATACGCAGTATTTT. It codes for CASSTGSLSTDTQYF.

This clone was detected only once. The V call is TRBV7-3, the J call TRBJ1-6; D is ambiguous. The CDR3 consists of 14 residues. V lost 5 bases, J lost 10 bases, and 15 bases lay in between. Germline V CDR1 and CDR2: SGHTA, FQGTGA. The CDR3 sequence: CASSPSLSGSPLHF. Written as DNA, the CDR3 is TGTGCCAGCAGCCCTTCCCTCTCGGGATCACCCCTCCACTTT.

V is TRBV3-1 (or the pseudogene TRBV3-2) and J is TRBJ1-1, with D perhaps matching TRBD1 (6 bases). The V and J ends lost 6 bases and 10 bases respectively, with 24 bases between them. Germline CDR1 reads LGHDT; CDR2 reads YNNKEL (reference sequence). CDR3 length: 15 amino acids. Here the CDR3 reads CASSQKADKGEGAFF. The CDR3 DNA follows: TGTGCCAGCAGTCAGAAAGCCGATAAGGGGGAAGGAGCTTTCTTT.

This sequence joins TRBV7-8 and TRBJ1-1; TRBD1 agrees at 7 bases. With 6 bases clipped from V and 1 base from J, the junction kept 5 bases outside the gene matches. This CDR3 is built from 14 residues. Germline V lookup: CDR1 SGHVS, CDR2 FQNEAQ. The CDR3, as DNA: TGTGCCAGCAGTCTAAACAGGGGGAACACTGAAGCTTTCTTT. Encoded protein: CASSLNRGNTEAFF. Combining the CDR3 with reference TRBV7-8 and TRBJ1-1 gives the whole variable domain GAGVSQSPRYKVAKRGQDVALRCDPISGHVSLFWYQQALGQGPEFLTYFQNEAQLDKSGLPSDRFFAERPEGSVSTLKIQRTQQEDSAVYLCASSLNRGNTEAFFGQGTRLTVV.

The V call is TRBV7-3, the J call TRBJ2-1, with D hard to call. Germline assignment: CDR1 SGHTA and CDR2 FQGTGA. This CDR3 is built from 11 residues. The V and J ends lost 5 bases and 9 bases respectively, with 8 bases between them. The DNA of the CDR3 is TGTGCCAGCAGCAATAGTGGTGAGCAGTTCTTC. Translation gives CASSNSGEQFF.

The chain joins TRBV24-1 to TRBJ2-3, with a weak D call TRBD1 (6 bases). CDR1 KGHDR and CDR2 SFDVKD come from the germline V gene. V shed 3 bases and J shed 1 base, with 10 bases lying between them. The CDR3 totals 15 residues. CDR3 protein: CATSDLRTGTDTQYF. Written as DNA, the CDR3 is TGTGCCACCAGTGATCTCCGGACAGGCACAGATACGCAGTATTTT.

This clone was picked up a small number of times. The CDR3 DNA is TGCAGCGTCCTCCGGGACAAACCTTACCTGAACACTGAAGCTTTCTTT. It is translated as CSVLRDKPYLNTEAFF. The gene calls are TRBV29-1 and TRBJ1-1; tentative D call: TRBD1 (6 bases). The CDR3 runs 16 residues. CDR1 is SQVTM and CDR2 is ANQGSEA in the germline V gene. The V gene lost 6 bases and the J gene lost 0 bases, with 20 bases spanning the gap.

The J gene is TRBJ2-7, the V gene TRBV6-4; TRBD1 matches at 9 bases. Germline CDR1 MRHNA, CDR2 SNTAGT. This CDR3 contains 15 residues. V lost 4 bases, J lost 5 bases, and 9 bases stayed unmatched. This CDR3 reads CASSVPDRGRHEQYF. CDR3 bases: TGTGCCAGCAGTGTTCCGGACAGGGGTAGGCACGAGCAGTACTTC.

The chain employs TRBV28 and TRBJ2-3, with 8 bases identical to TRBD2. The germline V gene encodes CDR1 MDHEN and CDR2 SYDVKM. The CDR3 covers 15 residues. J was trimmed by 1 base and V by 3 bases; bases with no gene match: 3. The CDR3 region is CASSLEAGGTDTQYF. The CDR3 DNA is TGTGCCAGCAGTTTGGAAGCGGGAGGCACAGATACGCAGTATTTT.

Only one count was recorded for this clone. The rearrangement uses TRBV27 and TRBJ1-2; D remains ambiguous. CDR3 length equals 15 residues. Trimming shortened V by 3 bases and J by 4 bases, and 15 bases separated the two germline ends. Germline V lookup: CDR1 MNHEY, CDR2 SMNVEV (reference sequence). CDR3 bases: TGTGCCAGCAGTTTGCGGGCAGGCTCTCCCTATGGCTACACCTTC. Translation: CASSLRAGSPYGYTF.

The chain recombines TRBV9 with TRBJ1-2; 7 bases map to TRBD1. CDR1 is SGDLS, CDR2 YYNGEE, per germline. Trimming removed 0 bases from V and 6 bases from J; junction bases left unmatched: 8. This CDR3 comprises 15 residues. CDR3 sequence: CASSVGGQTHDGYTF. The CDR3 nucleotides read TGTGCCAGCAGCGTAGGGGGACAGACACACGATGGCTACACCTTC.

This sequence joins TRBV6-1 and TRBJ2-5; 8 nucleotides align to TRBD1. The length of the CDR3 is 15 residues. The germline V gene encodes CDR1 MNHNS and CDR2 SASEGT. With 1 base clipped from V and 2 bases from J, the junction kept 3 bases outside the gene matches. CDR3 coding DNA: TGTGCCAGCAGTGAAGACAGGGGGATACAAGAGACCCAGTACTTC. Its translation is CASSEDRGIQETQYF.

This clone was counted once. V gene TRBV10-3 combines with J gene TRBJ2-7, with a weak D call TRBD1 (5 bases). The CDR3 runs to 14 residues. The germline V gene has CDR1 ENHRY and CDR2 SYGVKD. The V and J ends lost 3 bases and 2 bases respectively, with 11 bases between them. Written as DNA, the CDR3 is TGTGCCATCAGTGAAGGACAAAAAGCCTACGAGCAGTACTTC. It codes for CAISEGQKAYEQYF.

The chain has TRBV24-1 and TRBJ2-1; 9 bases align to TRBD2. This CDR3 is 17 amino acids long. Germline CDR1 KGHDR, CDR2 SFDVKD. The V gene end was trimmed by 7 bases and the J gene end by 1 base; junction bases not matched to a gene: 10. This chain's CDR3 is CATSKTGAGGSYNEQFF. The CDR3 DNA reads TGTGCCACCAGCAAAACAGGAGCGGGAGGATCCTACAATGAGCAGTTCTTC.

This chain connects TRBV30 to TRBJ1-2; D is uncertain. Germline-derived CDR1 and CDR2 are GTSNPN and SVGIG (reference sequence). CDR3 length: 14 residues. The ends were cut back, 2 bases at V and 4 bases at J, with 14 bases in the middle. The CDR3 loop reads CAWSLPGKVYGYTF. The CDR3 region has the DNA TGTGCCTGGAGTCTTCCGGGTAAAGTCTATGGCTACACCTTC.

This clone came up once. The chain's CDR3 is CASSPLRGSYNEQFF. The CDR3 coding sequence is TGCGCCAGCAGCCCACTCCGGGGGTCCTACAATGAGCAGTTCTTC. V is TRBV5-1 and J is TRBJ2-1, with a possible D match to TRBD2 (6 bases). This CDR3 spans 15 amino acids. V lost 4 bases and J 1 base, leaving 12 bases between the germline ends. Germline V gene sequence: CDR1 SGHRS, CDR2 YFSETQ.

This rearrangement joins TRBV10-1 to TRBJ2-5; 8 bases align to TRBD2. This CDR3 has 16 amino acids. Germline assignment: CDR1 WNHNN and CDR2 SYGVQD (reference sequence). V shed 0 bases, J shed 2 bases, and the junction held 5 bases outside the gene matches. CDR3 protein: CASSESVVAGQETQYF. Written as DNA, the CDR3 is TGCGCCAGCAGTGAGTCTGTGGTAGCGGGACAAGAGACCCAGTACTTC.

This clone has a handful of counts. V and J are TRBV27 and TRBJ1-1, with unresolved D. The CDR3 is made up of 15 amino acids. Germline CDR1 and CDR2: MNHEY and SMNVEV (reference sequence). Trimming cost V 2 bases and J 7 bases, with 17 bases left between them. The chain's CDR3 is CASSLTGYPPLEAFF. The CDR3 DNA sequence: TGTGCCAGCAGTTTAACCGGTTATCCTCCCCTTGAAGCTTTCTTT.

The V call is TRBV28, the J call TRBJ2-7; 15 bases agree with TRBD2. This CDR3 is built from 18 residues. CDR1 MDHEN and CDR2 SYDVKM come from the germline V gene. The junction had 12 bases not matched to a gene; V was cut back by 6 bases and J by 3 bases. CDR3 amino acids: CASRDHRGLAGGNYEQYF. Here the CDR3 DNA reads TGTGCCAGCAGGGATCACAGGGGACTAGCGGGAGGAAACTACGAGCAGTACTTC.

The gene calls are TRBV12-3 or TRBV12-4 and TRBJ2-7; D not resolved. Trimming took 5 bases from V and 8 from J, leaving 10 bases between them. This CDR3 is built from 11 residues. The CDR3 loop is CASSLTHKQYF. CDR3 sequence (DNA): TGTGCCAGCAGTCTTACTCATAAGCAGTACTTC.

Regarding this clone: Other nucleotide sequences from this sample produce the same CDR3. J is TRBJ2-7 and V is TRBV6-5; 8 bases are a match to TRBD2. The V and J ends lost 6 bases and 0 bases, in that order; junction bases with no gene match: 1. This CDR3 contains 13 residues. Germline V CDR1 and CDR2: MNHEY, SVGAGI. The CDR3 loop reads CASSRGGSYEQYF. The CDR3 DNA follows: TGTGCCAGCAGCCGGGGGGGCTCCTACGAGCAGTACTTC.

V is TRBV6-5 and J is TRBJ2-1, with TRBD2 identical over 10 bases. In germline, CDR1 is MNHEY, CDR2 SVGAGI. Trimming cost V 4 bases and J 8 bases; bases outside gene matches: 11. The CDR3 loop spans 16 amino acids. DNA for the CDR3: TGTGCCAGCAGTTCACAAACAGGGCTAGCGGGAGATGAGCAGTTCTTC. Translating it yields CASSSQTGLAGDEQFF.

This clone was seen a handful of times. The V call is TRBV6-5, the J call TRBJ1-1; D not resolved. Germline V CDR1 and CDR2: MNHEY, SVGAGI. This CDR3 comprises 14 residues. V was cut by 4 bases and J by 4 bases, with 13 bases left in between. The DNA of the CDR3 is TGTGCCAGCAGTTTCCTAGGTCAATTCACTGAAGCTTTCTTT. This encodes CASSFLGQFTEAFF.

The chain combines TRBV5-6 with TRBJ2-5, with D possibly being TRBD2 (5 bases). From germline, CDR1 is SGHDT and CDR2 YYEEEE. V was pared by 2 bases and J by 2 bases, with 7 bases between. The CDR3 runs to 13 residues. Here the CDR3 DNA reads TGTGCCAGCAGCTTTCCGGGACAAGAGACCCAGTACTTC. Translated: CASSFPGQETQYF.

This chain joins TRBV9 and TRBJ2-1; perhaps TRBD2 as D (5 bases). This CDR3 is built from 13 residues. V was pared by 4 bases and J by 8 bases, with 13 bases between. Per the germline V gene, CDR1 is SGDLS and CDR2 is YYNGEE. The CDR3 sequence: CASSSPTGDEQFF. CDR3 in DNA: TGTGCCAGCAGCTCACCGACCGGGGATGAGCAGTTCTTC. Based on the CDR3 plus reference TRBV9 and TRBJ2-1, the full variable domain is DSGVTQTPKHLITATGQRVTLRCSPRSGDLSVYWYQQSLDQGLQFLIQYYNGEERAKGNILERFSAQQFPDLHSELNLSSLELGDSALYFCASSSPTGDEQFFGPGTRLTVL.

This chain links TRBV6-5 with TRBJ1-1; 7 bases are shared with TRBD1. V lost 7 bases, J lost 1 base, and 6 bases stayed unmatched. Germline loops: CDR1 MNHEY, CDR2 SVGAGI. This CDR3 is 14 amino acids long. This CDR3 reads CASNEPGGNTEAFF. In nucleotides, the CDR3 is TGTGCCAGCAACGAGCCAGGGGGGAACACTGAAGCTTTCTTT.

The chain has TRBV24-1 and TRBJ1-5; D uncertain. The CDR3 is 12 amino acids. The ends were cut back, 5 bases at V and 9 bases at J, with 10 bases in the middle. Germline lookup yields CDR1 KGHDR and CDR2 SFDVKD. The CDR3 DNA sequence: TGTGCCACCAGTGCTCCCTCGGGGCCCCAGCATTTT. It yields the protein CATSAPSGPQHF.